This entry features one TCR beta chain sequence. These data are taken from a study of blood T cell repertoires in COVID-19. At the level of the study: In each case, the material was cDNA or gDNA derived from T cells, B-cell-depleted T cells, or PBMCs.

Data came from immunoSEQ multiplex PCR; TCRdb stores just in-frame clones and leaves some out. The sample has 250,000 or so clones; about 91% are singletons. V lost 2 bases to trimming and J lost 4 bases, with 9 bases between them. Germline V CDR1 and CDR2: MGHRA, YSYEKL. The CDR3 loop spans 14 amino acids. The TCR originated in a woman aged 40 to 50 who had recovered from COVID-19. Sequencing input: peripheral blood. The V and J genes are TRBV4-1 and TRBJ1-3; D not resolved. CDR3 coding DNA: TGCGCCAGCAGCCAACCCACGAGGGGAAACACCATATATTTT. This codes for CASSQPTRGNTIYF.